The next 22 T cell receptor beta chains were all read from a single sample in a study of a mutant IDH1 vaccine in newly diagnosed glioma. Which antigens these TCRs recognize remains unknown. The time point denotes: week 5, during vaccination. The content of each vaccine dose was 300 ug of mutant IDH1 20-mer peptide, and topical imiquimod accompanied it. Clones were read by immunoSEQ multiplex PCR, and TCRdb kept only the in-frame ones, dropping some. This sample has around 36,000 clones, with 80% to 95% found just once. The input for sequencing was PBMCs, taken from a glioma patient whose treatment included an IDH1 peptide vaccine. These receptors were taken from a man between 45 and 60 years old with glioma.

This clone was observed a handful of times. This chain connects TRBV5-6 to TRBJ1-2, with D unresolved. The CDR3 is made up of 13 amino acids. Germline loops: CDR1 SGHDT, CDR2 YYEEEE. Trimming left V 1 base short and J 4 bases short, with 8 bases between. Written as DNA, the CDR3 is TGTGCCAGCAGCTTGTTGACATCCTATGGCTACACCTTC. The encoded protein is CASSLLTSYGYTF.

The chain recombines TRBV5-1 with TRBJ1-2; D possibly corresponds to TRBD1 (5 bases). Looked up from germline, CDR1 is SGHRS and CDR2 is YFSETQ. The CDR3 runs to 14 residues. V lost 6 bases to trimming and J lost 1 base, with 13 bases between them. The CDR3 is CASTSGGGNYGYTF. CDR3 bases: TGCGCCAGCACCTCCGGGGGGGGTAACTATGGCTACACCTTC.

This rearrangement joins TRBV29-1 to TRBJ1-2; no firm D call. The V gene's germline CDR1 is SQVTM and CDR2 ANQGSEA. This CDR3 has 12 amino acids. Trimming cost V 5 bases and J 2 bases, with 9 bases left between them. The CDR3, as DNA: TGCAGCGTTCCTGTTAGGAACTATGGCTACACCTTC. This translates into CSVPVRNYGYTF.

The rearrangement uses TRBV7-2 and TRBJ1-2, with 7 positions matching TRBD1. Unmatched junction bases numbered 8, after V lost 2 bases and J lost 5 bases. Germline loops: CDR1 SGHTA, CDR2 FQGNSA. The CDR3 runs 15 residues. CDR3 loop: CASSLYRDSGYGYTF. CDR3 DNA sequence: TGTGCCAGCAGCTTATACCGGGACAGTGGTTATGGCTACACCTTC. Looking up the rest from reference TRBV7-2 and TRBJ1-2 gives the full variable domain: GAGVSQSPSNKVTEKGKDVELRCDPISGHTALYWYRQSLGQGLEFLIYFQGNSAPDKSGLPSDRFSAERTGGSVSTLTIQRTQQEDSAVYLCASSLYRDSGYGYTFGSGTRLTVV.

V is TRBV7-2 and J is TRBJ1-1; 7 positions match TRBD1. The CDR3 consists of 14 residues. Germline loops: CDR1 SGHTA, CDR2 FQGNSA. V shed 3 bases, J shed 6 bases, and the junction held 7 bases outside the gene matches. The CDR3 DNA reads as TGTGCCAGCAGCTTGACAGGGCAGGTAGCTGAAGCTTTCTTT. Protein sequence: CASSLTGQVAEAFF.

The rearrangement links TRBV6-6 to TRBJ1-2; 7 bases are a match to TRBD1. Germline loops: CDR1 MNHNY, CDR2 SVGAGI (reference sequence). Trimming cost V 4 bases and J 6 bases; bases outside gene matches: 11. The CDR3 sequence is 15 residues long. CDR3 sequence reads: CASSSGRQGMNGYTF. The CDR3 coding sequence is TGTGCCAGCAGTTCGGGCAGACAGGGTATGAATGGCTACACCTTC.

The chain couples TRBV9 to TRBJ2-6; D is perhaps TRBD1 (6 bases). The CDR3 runs 16 residues. Per germline, CDR1 SGDLS and CDR2 YYNGEE. Trimming shortened V by 2 bases and J by 0 bases, and 9 bases separated the two germline ends. The CDR3 protein is CASSVSTGSGANVLTF. CDR3 nucleotide sequence: TGTGCCAGCAGCGTCTCGACAGGCTCTGGGGCCAACGTCCTGACTTTC.

The V gene is TRBV19, the J gene TRBJ1-1; D is undetermined. Trimming removed 0 bases from V and 8 bases from J, with 13 bases in between. Germline CDR1 LNHDA, CDR2 SQIVND (reference sequence). The CDR3 covers 14 residues. CDR3 nucleotide sequence: TGTGCCAGTAGTATAGATCGGGGAAGACGCGAAGCTTTCTTT. Translating gives CASSIDRGRREAFF.

The gene calls are TRBV9 and TRBJ2-5, with 10 bases fitting TRBD2. This CDR3 is 16 amino acids long. The V segment lost 3 bases and the J segment 2 bases; nucleotides outside the gene matches: 7. Germline V CDR1 and CDR2: SGDLS, YYNGEE. The CDR3, as DNA: TGTGCCAGCAGCGGACGACTAGCGGGTTCTCAAGAGACCCAGTACTTC. Its protein product is CASSGRLAGSQETQYF.

V and J are TRBV30 and TRBJ1-1; no reliable D call. The CDR3 totals 13 residues. In germline, CDR1 is GTSNPN, CDR2 SVGIG (reference sequence). Trimming took 0 bases from V and 1 from J, leaving 6 bases between them. CDR3 DNA: TGTGCCTGGAGTGTCTTGGGGAACACTGAAGCTTTCTTT. It encodes CAWSVLGNTEAFF. Using reference TRBV30 and TRBJ1-1 for the parts outside the CDR3, the full variable domain is SQTIHQWPATLVQPVGSPLSLECTVEGTSNPNLYWYRQAAGRGLQLLFYSVGIGQISSEVPQNLSASRPQDRQFILSSKKLLLSDSGFYLCAWSVLGNTEAFFGQGTRLTVV.

This sequence joins TRBV9 and TRBJ1-2, with D unresolved. Germline CDR1 and CDR2: SGDLS and YYNGEE. This CDR3 is built from 16 residues. The germline V and J ends were trimmed by 4 bases and 0 bases, with 16 bases remaining between them. Here the CDR3 DNA reads TGTGCCAGCAGCCCGCCCGACACCCATTCTAACTATGGCTACACCTTC. Translating gives CASSPPDTHSNYGYTF.

The V and J genes are TRBV4-1 and TRBJ1-3; a weak D match, TRBD1 (6 bases). V gave up 4 bases and J gave up 0 bases, with 16 bases separating them. Germline V gives CDR1 MGHRA, CDR2 YSYEKL. The CDR3 is 17 residues long. CDR3: CASSRGGIIISGNTIYF. CDR3 DNA: TGCGCCAGCAGCCGAGGGGGGATTATTATCTCTGGAAACACCATATATTTT.

The chain combines TRBV5-1 with TRBJ2-1; the match to TRBD1 covers 9 bases. V was clipped by 4 bases and J by 3 bases; unmatched bases: 5. The germline gives CDR1 SGHRS, CDR2 YFSETQ. The CDR3 covers 15 residues. CDR3 loop: CASSRQGEDYNEQFF. The DNA for the CDR3 is TGCGCCAGCAGCCGACAGGGGGAAGACTACAATGAGCAGTTCTTC.

The chain joins TRBV7-9 to TRBJ2-5, with unresolved D. Trimming stripped 2 bases from V and 2 bases from J, with 9 bases between. The CDR3 is 14 residues long. Germline CDR1 and CDR2: SEHNR and FQNEAQ (reference sequence). The CDR3 DNA reads TGTGCCAGCAGCTTACCGACGGTACAAGAGACCCAGTACTTC. Translated, it gives CASSLPTVQETQYF.

The chain couples TRBV27 to TRBJ1-1; D is undetermined. V dropped 8 bases and J dropped 1 base, with 11 bases sitting between them. The CDR3 covers 13 residues. From germline, CDR1 is MNHEY and CDR2 SMNVEV (reference sequence). Written as DNA, the CDR3 is TGTGCCAGCCGTACGGGATCGAACACTGAAGCTTTCTTT. It specifies CASRTGSNTEAFF.

The rearrangement links TRBV28 to TRBJ2-2, with TRBD1 identical over 10 bases. The junction had 16 bases not matched to a gene; V was cut back by 1 base and J by 2 bases. CDR3 size: 21 residues. Germline V lookup: CDR1 MDHEN, CDR2 SYDVKM. CDR3 protein: CASSLSFGASTGGRNTGELFF. In DNA form, the CDR3 reads TGTGCCAGCAGTTTATCATTCGGCGCTTCGACAGGGGGCCGAAACACCGGGGAGCTGTTTTTT.

The chain is built from TRBV28 and TRBJ1-2, with D hard to call. V lost 3 bases to trimming and J lost 0 bases, with 8 bases between them. Germline V gives CDR1 MDHEN, CDR2 SYDVKM. This CDR3 is built from 14 residues. DNA for the CDR3: TGTGCCAGCAGTTTCCCCACCGCTAACTATGGCTACACCTTC. This codes for CASSFPTANYGYTF.

This clone was found once. The J gene is TRBJ2-7, the V gene TRBV7-9; D gene ambiguous. V gave up 3 bases and J gave up 9 bases, with 15 bases separating them. The germline gives CDR1 SEHNR, CDR2 FQNEAQ (reference sequence). There are 13 residues in the CDR3. For the CDR3, the DNA is TGTGCCAGCAGCTTGGCAGGACCCGAGAGGCAGTACTTC. Translated: CASSLAGPERQYF.

The rearrangement links TRBV7-9 to TRBJ2-2; D not certain. Per the germline V gene, CDR1 is SEHNR and CDR2 is FQNEAQ (reference sequence). The germline V and J ends were trimmed by 3 bases and 0 bases, with 8 bases remaining between them. This CDR3 region has 15 residues. CDR3 nucleotide sequence: TGTGCCAGCAGCTTTTCTGCGTCGAACACCGGGGAGCTGTTTTTT. Translated: CASSFSASNTGELFF.

The chain couples TRBV5-6 to TRBJ2-5, with a tentative D call TRBD2 (6 bases). Trimming took off 4 bases at V and 4 bases at J, with 11 bases between the two ends. Per the germline V gene, CDR1 is SGHDT and CDR2 is YYEEEE. The CDR3 totals 13 residues. The CDR3 region has the DNA TGTGCCAGCAGCCCCCGGGACTTAGAGACCCAGTACTTC. Its protein product is CASSPRDLETQYF.

The chain combines TRBV5-1 with TRBJ2-1, with 7 bases matching TRBD2. Germline CDR1 and CDR2: SGHRS and YFSETQ. This CDR3 is built from 13 residues. J was trimmed by 2 bases and V by 4 bases; bases with no gene match: 0. The CDR3 nucleotides are TGCGCCAGCAGCGGGGGGGCCTACAATGAGCAGTTCTTC. This translates into CASSGGAYNEQFF.

This chain joins TRBV14 and TRBJ2-5, with 9 bases aligning to TRBD2. Germline lookup yields CDR1 SGHDN and CDR2 FVKESK. The CDR3 runs 17 residues. With V trimmed by 0 bases and J by 4 bases, 9 bases remained unmatched. The CDR3, as DNA: TGTGCCAGCAGCCAAGACCTTACTAGCGGGTACCCAGAGACCCAGTACTTC. This sequence encodes CASSQDLTSGYPETQYF.